These T cell receptor beta chains were read from a single sample in a study of blood T cell repertoires in COVID-19. Profiled with immunoSEQ multiplex PCR; TCRdb holds only in-frame clones, not every one. The sample carries 470,000 or so clones, about 85% recorded once. The source material was PBMCs or T cells enriched from blood (not recorded which). These receptors all come from a woman aged 18-29 years with acute COVID-19. Each CDR3 is given with its conserved first and last residue. Each record gives: clone size, J gene, V gene, D gene, CDR3 protein, CDR3 DNA. The D gene is left open where the match is weak. Clone size is not always given. Where it is, it says once, few, many or a class for expanded clones.

>NA|TRBJ1-2|TRBV28|TRBD1
CASRPQGAGGYTF
TGTGCCAGCAGACCTCAGGGGGCGGGTGGCTACACCTTC
>once|TRBJ1-5|TRBV28|NA
CASSFRYIYRGKELFNQPQHF
TGTGCCAGCAGTTTTCGATATATCTACCGGGGAAAGGAGCTTTTTAATCAGCCCCAGCATTTT
>NA|TRBJ2-1|TRBV14|NA
CASSQVGNRFYNEQFF
TGTGCCAGCAGCCAAGTCGGGAATAGGTTCTACAATGAGCAGTTCTTC
>once|TRBJ1-3|TRBV3-1/TRBV3-2|NA
CASRATLSSGNTIYF
TGTGCCAGCAGGGCGACATTGAGCTCTGGAAACACCATATATTTT
>NA|TRBJ2-1|TRBV5-1|NA
CASSVGTLEQFF
TGCGCCAGCAGCGTGGGGACTCTAGAGCAGTTCTTC
>NA|TRBJ1-1|TRBV29-1|TRBD1
CSVDRGQGGMNTEAFF
TGCAGCGTGGACAGGGGACAGGGGGGAATGAACACTGAAGCTTTCTTT
>NA|TRBJ1-3|TRBV3-1/TRBV3-2|NA
CASRIGLNSGNTIYF
TGTGCCAGCAGAATCGGACTGAACTCTGGAAACACCATATATTTT
>NA|TRBJ1-6|TRBV5-4|TRBD1
CASSQGQVLPLHF
TGTGCCAGCAGCCAGGGACAGGTCTTACCCCTCCACTTT
>NA|TRBJ1-1|TRBV2|NA
CASSASGNTEAFF
TGTGCCAGCAGCGCTTCGGGGAACACTGAAGCTTTCTTT
>NA|TRBJ2-1|TRBV10-3|NA
CAISGGPPYNEQFF
TGTGCCATCAGTGGAGGGCCGCCCTACAATGAGCAGTTCTTC
>NA|TRBJ1-2|TRBV20-1|NA
CSARSGEGYTF
TGCAGTGCTAGATCGGGGGAAGGCTACACCTTC
>few|TRBJ2-3|TRBV18|TRBD2
CASSLPLSLGGNTDTQYF
TGTGCCAGCTCACTACCGCTAAGTCTGGGGGGGAACACAGATACGCAGTATTTT
>NA|TRBJ2-7|TRBV7-8|NA
CASSSVMGADEQYF
TGTGCCAGCAGCTCCGTGATGGGGGCGGACGAGCAGTACTTC